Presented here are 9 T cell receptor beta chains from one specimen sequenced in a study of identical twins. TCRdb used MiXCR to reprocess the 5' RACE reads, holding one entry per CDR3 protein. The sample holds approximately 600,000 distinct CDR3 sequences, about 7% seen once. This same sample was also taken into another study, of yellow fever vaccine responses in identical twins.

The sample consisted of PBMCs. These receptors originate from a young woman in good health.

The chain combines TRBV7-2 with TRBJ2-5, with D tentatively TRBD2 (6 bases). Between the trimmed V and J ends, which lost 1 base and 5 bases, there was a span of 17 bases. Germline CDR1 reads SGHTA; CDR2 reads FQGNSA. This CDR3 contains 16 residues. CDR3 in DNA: TGTGCCAGCAGCTTAGGCGCCGGGACTGCCCGTGAGACCCAGTACTTC. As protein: CASSLGAGTARETQYF.

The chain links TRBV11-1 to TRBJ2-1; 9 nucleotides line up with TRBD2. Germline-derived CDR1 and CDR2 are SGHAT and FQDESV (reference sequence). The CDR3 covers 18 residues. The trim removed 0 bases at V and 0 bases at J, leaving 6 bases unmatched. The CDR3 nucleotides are TGTGCCAGCAGCTTAGCTAGCGGGAGCGTAAGCTCCTACAATGAGCAGTTCTTC. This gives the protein CASSLASGSVSSYNEQFF.

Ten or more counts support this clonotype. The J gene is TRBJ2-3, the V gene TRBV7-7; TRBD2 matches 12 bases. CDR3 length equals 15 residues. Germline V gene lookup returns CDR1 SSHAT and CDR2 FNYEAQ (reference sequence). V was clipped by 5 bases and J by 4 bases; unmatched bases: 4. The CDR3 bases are TGTGCCAGCAGCCAGACTAGCGGGAGTTCAGATACGCAGTATTTT. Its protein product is CASSQTSGSSDTQYF.

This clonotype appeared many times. The CDR3 bases are TGTGCCAGCAGTTCACGATTGGAAGCTTTCTTT. Protein product: CASSSRLEAFF. The chain links TRBV12-3 or TRBV12-4 to TRBJ1-1; D not resolved. V was pared by 4 bases and J by 8 bases, with 8 bases between. The length of the CDR3 is 11 residues.

DNA for the CDR3: TGTGCCATCGGACTAGCGGGCACTACTAGCACAGATACGCAGTATTTT. Amino acid sequence: CAIGLAGTTSTDTQYF. The chain combines TRBV10-3 with TRBJ2-3, with 11 bases lining up with TRBD2. The germline V gene has CDR1 ENHRY and CDR2 SYGVKD. V shed 8 bases and J 0 bases; nucleotides not matched to a gene: 7. This CDR3 has 16 amino acids.

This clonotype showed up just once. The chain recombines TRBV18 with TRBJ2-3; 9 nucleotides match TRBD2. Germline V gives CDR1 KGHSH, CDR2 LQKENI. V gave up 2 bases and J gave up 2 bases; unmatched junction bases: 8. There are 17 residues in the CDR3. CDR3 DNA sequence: TGTGCCAGCTCACCAATGGCTAGCGGGATCTACACAGATACGCAGTATTTT. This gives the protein CASSPMASGIYTDTQYF. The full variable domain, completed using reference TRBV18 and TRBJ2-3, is NAGVMQNPRHLVRRRGQEARLRCSPMKGHSHVYWYRQLPEEGLKFMVYLQKENIIDESGMPKERFSAEFPKEGPSILRIQQVVRGDSAAYFCASSPMASGIYTDTQYFGPGTRLTVL.

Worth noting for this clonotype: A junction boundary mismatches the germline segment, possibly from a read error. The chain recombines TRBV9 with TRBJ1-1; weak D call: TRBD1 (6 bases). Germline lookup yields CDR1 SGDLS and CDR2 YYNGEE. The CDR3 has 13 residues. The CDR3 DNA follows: TGTGCCAGCAGCCGGTACAGGGACACCGAAGCTTTCTTT. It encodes CASSRYRDTEAFF.

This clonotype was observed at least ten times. CDR3 protein: CASSLIQVGEQFF. The CDR3 DNA reads TGCGCCAGCAGCCTGATTCAGGTTGGTGAGCAGTTCTTC. This chain uses TRBV5-1 with TRBJ2-1; unclear D gene. V lost 4 bases, J lost 9 bases, and 14 bases lay in between. This CDR3 contains 13 residues. The V gene's germline CDR1 is SGHRS and CDR2 YFSETQ.

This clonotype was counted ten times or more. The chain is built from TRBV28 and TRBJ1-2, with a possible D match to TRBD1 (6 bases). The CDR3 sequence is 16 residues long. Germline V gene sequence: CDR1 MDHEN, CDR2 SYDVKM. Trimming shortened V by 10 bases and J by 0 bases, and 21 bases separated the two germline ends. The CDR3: CAIASFGGLTNYGYTF. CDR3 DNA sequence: TGTGCCATCGCTTCGTTTGGGGGCCTTACTAACTATGGCTACACCTTC.